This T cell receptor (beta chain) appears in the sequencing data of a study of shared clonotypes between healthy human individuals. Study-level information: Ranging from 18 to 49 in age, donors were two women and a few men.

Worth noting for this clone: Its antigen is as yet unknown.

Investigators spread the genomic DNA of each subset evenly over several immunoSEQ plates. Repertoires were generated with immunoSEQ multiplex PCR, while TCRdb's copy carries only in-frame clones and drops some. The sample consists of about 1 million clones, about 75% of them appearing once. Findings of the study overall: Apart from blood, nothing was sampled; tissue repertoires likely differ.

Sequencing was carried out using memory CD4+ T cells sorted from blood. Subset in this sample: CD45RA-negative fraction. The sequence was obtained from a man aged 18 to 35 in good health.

This CDR3 reads CASGTYRGGGELFF. DNA for the CDR3: TGTGCTAGTGGTACCTACAGGGGCGGCGGGGAGCTGTTTTTT. The rearrangement links TRBV12-5 to TRBJ2-2; 7 bases are a match to TRBD1. This CDR3 spans 14 amino acids. The germline V gene has CDR1 LGHNT and CDR2 FRNRAP. The J segment lost 7 bases and the V segment lost 5 bases, leaving 7 bases of the junction unmatched.